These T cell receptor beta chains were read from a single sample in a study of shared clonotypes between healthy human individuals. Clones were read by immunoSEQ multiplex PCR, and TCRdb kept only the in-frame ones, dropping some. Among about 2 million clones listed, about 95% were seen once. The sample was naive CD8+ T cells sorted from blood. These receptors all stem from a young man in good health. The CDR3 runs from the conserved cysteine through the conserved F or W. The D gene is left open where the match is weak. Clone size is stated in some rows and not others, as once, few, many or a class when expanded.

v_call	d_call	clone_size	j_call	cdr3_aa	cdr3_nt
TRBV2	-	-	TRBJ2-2	CASSAVTGELFF	TGTGCCAGCAGTGCCGTTACCGGGGAGCTGTTTTTT
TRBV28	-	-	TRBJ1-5	CASSFRPTEGNQPQHF	TGTGCCAGCAGTTTCAGACCGACAGAAGGCAATCAGCCCCAGCATTTT
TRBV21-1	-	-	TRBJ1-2	CASSPRTGGIYGYTF	TGTGCCAGCAGCCCTAGGACAGGGGGCATCTATGGCTACACCTTC
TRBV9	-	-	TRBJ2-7	CASSVGQALSYEQYF	TGTGCCAGCAGCGTAGGACAGGCCCTCTCCTACGAGCAGTACTTC
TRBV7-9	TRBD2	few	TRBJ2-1	CASSSSLAGELNEQFF	TGTGCCAGCAGCTCAAGCCTAGCGGGGGAGCTCAATGAGCAGTTCTTC
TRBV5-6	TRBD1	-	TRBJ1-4	CASSTGDSEKLFF	TGTGCCAGCAGCACAGGGGACAGTGAAAAACTGTTTTTT
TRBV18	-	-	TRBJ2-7	CASSAGRTYEQYF	TGTGCCAGCTCAGCAGGGCGGACCTACGAGCAGTACTTC
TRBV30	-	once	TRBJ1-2	CAWSVRVNYGYTF	TGTGCCTGGAGTGTCAGGGTTAACTATGGCTACACCTTC
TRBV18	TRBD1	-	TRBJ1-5	CASSPEDRETGIQPQHF	TGTGCCAGCTCACCAGAAGACCGAGAGACAGGGATTCAGCCCCAGCATTTT
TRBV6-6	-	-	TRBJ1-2	CASSYQGEGYTF	TGTGCCAGCAGTTACCAAGGGGAGGGCTACACCTTC
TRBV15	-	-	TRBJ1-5	CATSRGTAPGQPQHF	TGTGCCACCAGCAGAGGGACAGCCCCGGGGCAGCCCCAGCATTTT
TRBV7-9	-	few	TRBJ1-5	CASSLTDSNQPQHF	TGTGCCAGCAGCTTGACAGATAGCAATCAGCCCCAGCATTTT
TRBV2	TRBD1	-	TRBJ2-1	CASRGQGSDEQFF	TGTGCCAGCAGGGGACAGGGTTCCGATGAGCAGTTCTTC
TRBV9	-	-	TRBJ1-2	CASSVAGGGASGYTF	TGTGCCAGCAGCGTAGCTGGCGGGGGAGCAAGCGGCTACACCTTC
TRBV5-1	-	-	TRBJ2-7	CASSLAPGGPLPYEQYF	TGCGCCAGCAGCTTGGCCCCCGGCGGCCCATTACCCTACGAGCAGTACTTC
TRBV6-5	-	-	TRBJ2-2	CASSYSGATGELFF	TGTGCCAGCAGTTACTCCGGGGCAACCGGGGAGCTGTTTTTT
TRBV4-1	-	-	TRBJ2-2	CASSPGYLSNTGELFF	TGCGCCAGCAGCCCCGGATACCTATCGAACACCGGGGAGCTGTTTTTT
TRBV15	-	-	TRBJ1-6	CATSRDPQIYNSPLHF	TGTGCCACCAGCAGAGATCCGCAGATCTATAATTCACCCCTCCACTTT
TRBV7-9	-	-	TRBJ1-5	CASSPPWGNQPQHF	TGTGCCAGCAGCCCCCCCTGGGGGAATCAGCCCCAGCATTTT
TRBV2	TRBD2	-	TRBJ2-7	CASSGASGGPLAYEQYF	TGTGCCAGCAGTGGAGCTAGCGGGGGACCGCTCGCCTACGAGCAGTACTTC
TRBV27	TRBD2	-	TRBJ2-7	CASSFAGGVSYEQYF	TGTGCCAGCAGTTTCGCCGGGGGGGTCTCCTACGAGCAGTACTTC
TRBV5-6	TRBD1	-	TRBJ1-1	CASSQGQGATEAFF	TGTGCCAGCAGCCAGGGACAGGGGGCAACTGAAGCTTTCTTT
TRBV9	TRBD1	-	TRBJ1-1	CASSVSQGADTEAFF	TGTGCCAGCAGCGTCTCACAGGGGGCTGACACTGAAGCTTTCTTT
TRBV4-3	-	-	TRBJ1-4	CASSQERALPATNEKLFF	TGCGCCAGCAGCCAAGAGAGGGCACTCCCAGCAACTAATGAAAAACTGTTTTTT
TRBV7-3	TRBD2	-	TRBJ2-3	CASSFFSGGSTDTQYF	TGTGCCAGCAGCTTCTTTAGCGGGGGCAGCACAGATACGCAGTATTTT
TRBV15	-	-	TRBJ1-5	CATRSAQIGYGEVGQPQHF	TGTGCCACCAGGTCGGCCCAAATAGGCTATGGAGAAGTGGGCCAGCCCCAGCATTTT
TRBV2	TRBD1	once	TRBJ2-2	CASSEAPGQGNTGELFF	TGTGCCAGCAGTGAAGCGCCGGGACAGGGGAACACCGGGGAGCTGTTTTTT
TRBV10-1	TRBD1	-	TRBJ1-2	CASSESGTGGLTF	TGCGCCAGCAGTGAGTCCGGGACAGGGGGCCTCACCTTC
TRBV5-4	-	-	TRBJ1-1	CASRGRGTEAFF	TGTGCCAGCAGGGGAAGAGGCACTGAAGCTTTCTTT
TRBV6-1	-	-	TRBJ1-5	CASSEVEGGNQPQHF	TGTGCCAGCAGTGAAGTCGAGGGGGGCAATCAGCCCCAGCATTTT
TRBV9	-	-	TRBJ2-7	CASSVGSATYEQYF	TGTGCCAGCAGCGTAGGATCCGCTACCTACGAGCAGTACTTC
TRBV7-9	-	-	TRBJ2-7	CASSPVLAGDYEQYF	TGTGCCAGCAGCCCGGTGCTAGCAGGCGACTACGAGCAGTACTTC
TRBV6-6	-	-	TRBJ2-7	CASSPTGSSYEQYF	TGTGCCAGCAGTCCCACCGGGAGCAGCTACGAGCAGTACTTC
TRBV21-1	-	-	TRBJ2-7	CASSKFGPSRGEQYF	TGTGCCAGCAGCAAATTCGGCCCTTCAAGGGGAGAGCAGTACTTC
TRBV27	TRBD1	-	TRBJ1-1	CASSSGQGSTEAFF	TGTGCCAGCAGTTCGGGACAGGGGTCCACTGAAGCTTTCTTT